What follows is one T cell receptor (beta chain) and its context. Its antigen is undetermined. This specimen belongs to a study of cytomegalovirus exposure and HLA in healthy donors. Study-wide results and limits: A few of the chains that were CMV-associated were confirmed in vitro to be specific for CMV antigens. Whilst most TCR sequences proved rare, a subset of public TCRs occurred across many donors.

From the 120-subject validation cohort, which was separate from the roughly 670-subject first cohort, the donors were drawn. TCRdb's table, derived via immunoSEQ multiplex PCR, lists solely in-frame clones and lacks some. The sample lists roughly 120,000 clones, roughly 86% seen once, with under 5% in the top ten. V lost 3 bases and J lost 1; bases outside the gene matches: 18. Germline assignment: CDR1 LNHNV and CDR2 YYDKDF (reference sequence). The CDR3 length is 21 residues. The chain employs TRBV15 and TRBJ2-2; 9 bases match TRBD2. The specimen was PBMCs. This TCR derives from a man aged 18-30 years in good health and CMV-seronegative. The CDR3 reads CATSRDVVPHLTSGNTGELFF. The CDR3 DNA sequence: TGTGCCACCAGCAGGGACGTGGTTCCCCATCTGACTAGCGGGAACACCGGGGAGCTGTTTTTT.